This is a list of T cell receptor beta chains from one sample in a study of early stage breast cancer tumors. Only in-frame clones appear in the TCRdb table, and some are missing; sequencing was by immunoSEQ multiplex PCR. The sample carries tens of thousands of clones, roughly four fifths recorded once. Sequencing was carried out using blood. These receptors all stem from a person aged 35-55 years with breast cancer. Each CDR3 is given with its conserved first and last residue. The order of the fields is V gene, clone size, D gene, J gene, CDR3 DNA, CDR3 protein. D genes are given only for firm matches. The size entry is marked missing in some rows and otherwise reads once, few, many or a size class.

>TRBV5-8|once|.|TRBJ1-4
TGTGCCAGCAGCTTGGGAGTTCAGGGTGGCGAAAAACTGTTTTTT
CASSLGVQGGEKLFF
>TRBV7-7|.|TRBD1|TRBJ2-7
TGTGCCAGCAGCTATCGACAGGGTAACGAGCAGTACTTC
CASSYRQGNEQYF
>TRBV15|once|.|TRBJ2-5
TGTGCCACCAGCAGAGGGCGATCTAAAGGAGAGACCCAGTACTTC
CATSRGRSKGETQYF
>TRBV7-2|medium-sized|.|TRBJ1-2
TGTGCCAGCAGGGAGCAACGTGAAGGCTACACCTTC
CASREQREGYTF
>TRBV25-1|few|TRBD2|TRBJ2-7
TGTGCCAGCAGTGATCAAAGGACTAGCGGGAGGAACTACGAGCAGTACTTC
CASSDQRTSGRNYEQYF
>TRBV28|few|TRBD1|TRBJ1-2
TGTGCCAGCAGTCCCAGGGACAGGGATGGCTACACCTTC
CASSPRDRDGYTF
>TRBV9|.|TRBD2|TRBJ2-1
TGTGCCAGCAGCGTGACAGACTCCGGGACTAGCGGGAGGAATGAGCAGTTCTTC
CASSVTDSGTSGRNEQFF
>TRBV6-5|.|.|TRBJ2-5
TGTGCCAGCAGTTACGTGGAGATCCAAGAGACCCAGTACTTC
CASSYVEIQETQYF
>TRBV6-6|.|TRBD2|TRBJ2-7
TGTGCCAGCAGTGCGGGACTAGCGGTCTACGAGCAGTACTTC
CASSAGLAVYEQYF
>TRBV7-3|.|.|TRBJ2-5
TGTGCCAGCAGCCCAAACGGAGGGAGAGAGACCCAGTACTTC
CASSPNGGRETQYF
>TRBV5-1|few|TRBD1|TRBJ1-3
TGCGCCAGCAGCTTGGAATACCCAGGGGGTGTCACTGGAAACACCATATATTTT
CASSLEYPGGVTGNTIYF
>TRBV30|.|.|TRBJ2-7
TGTGCCTGGGACACCAGCTTAAGTCGTGAGCAGTACTTC
CAWDTSLSREQYF
>TRBV28|.|TRBD1|TRBJ1-2
TGTGCCAGCTTCATTTTTACAGGGGGTCAACATGGCTACACCTTC
CASFIFTGGQHGYTF
>TRBV10-3|.|TRBD1|TRBJ2-1
TGTGCCATCAGCCTGACAGGGCTTGAGCAGTTCTTC
CAISLTGLEQFF
>TRBV6-6|.|.|TRBJ1-1
TGTGCCAGCAGTTGGGTGGAAACTGAAGCTTTCTTT
CASSWVETEAFF
>TRBV28|.|TRBD1|TRBJ1-2
TGTGCCAGCAGTTTATTACACGGGACAGAGATTGTTGGCTACACCTTC
CASSLLHGTEIVGYTF
>TRBV29-1|.|TRBD2|TRBJ2-1
TGCAGCGTTGGTGGGCTAGCGGGTTACAATGAGCAGTTCTTC
CSVGGLAGYNEQFF
>TRBV4-1|.|.|TRBJ2-1
TGCGCCAGCAGCCAGGTGGGGAATGAGCAGTTCTTC
CASSQVGNEQFF
>TRBV2|.|.|TRBJ1-1
TGTGCCAGCGGGAAGACAGGAAGAAACACTGAAGCTTTCTTT
CASGKTGRNTEAFF
>TRBV4-2|.|.|TRBJ2-1
TGTGCCAGCAGCCAAATGAATGAGCAGTTCTTC
CASSQMNEQFF
>TRBV7-2|.|.|TRBJ2-2
TGTGCCAGCGTCCCAAACACCGGGGAGCTGTTTTTT
CASVPNTGELFF
>TRBV13|.|TRBD2|TRBJ2-1
TGTGCCAGCAGCCTCCTGACTAGCGGGGACTCCTACAATGAGCAGTTCTTC
CASSLLTSGDSYNEQFF
>TRBV30|once|TRBD1|TRBJ1-2
TGTGCCTGGAGACGGACAGGGAATTACTATGGCTACACCTTC
CAWRRTGNYYGYTF